The clone carrying this T cell receptor beta chain has ten or more counts. The authors prepared the TCRbeta library with unique molecular identifiers. TCRdb re-derived calls from the PCR reads in MiXCR, one entry per CDR3 protein. Here the sample spans 330,000 or so distinct CDR3 sequences, about 9.4% being singletons. This entry comes from a study of T-cell reconstitution after alpha-beta-depleted transplantation in children. The CDR3 extends over 13 amino acids. The V gene lost 5 bases and the J gene lost 1 base, with 10 bases spanning the gap. From germline, CDR1 is SGHRS and CDR2 YFSETQ. The input for sequencing was PBMCs from the stem cell graft donor, taken from the stem cell graft. This receptor was obtained from a human donor who donated a stem cell graft to a child with acute lymphoblastic leukemia. V and J are TRBV5-1 and TRBJ2-7; D not resolved. CDR3 residues: CASSYDTSYEQYF. DNA for the CDR3: TGCGCCAGCAGTTATGACACTTCCTACGAGCAGTACTTC.